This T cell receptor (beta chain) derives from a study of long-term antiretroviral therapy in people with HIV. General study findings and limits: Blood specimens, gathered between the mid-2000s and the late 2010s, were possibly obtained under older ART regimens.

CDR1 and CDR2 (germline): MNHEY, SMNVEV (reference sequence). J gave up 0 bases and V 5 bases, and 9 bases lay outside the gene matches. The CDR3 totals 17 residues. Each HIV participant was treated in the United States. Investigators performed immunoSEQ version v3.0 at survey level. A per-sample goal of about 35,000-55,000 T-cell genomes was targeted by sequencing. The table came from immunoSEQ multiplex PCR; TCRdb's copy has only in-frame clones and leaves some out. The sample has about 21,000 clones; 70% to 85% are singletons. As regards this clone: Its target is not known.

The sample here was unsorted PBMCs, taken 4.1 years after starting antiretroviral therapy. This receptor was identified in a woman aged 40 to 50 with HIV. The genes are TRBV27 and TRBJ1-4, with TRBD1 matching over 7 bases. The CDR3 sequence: CASSPLGGTATNEKLFF. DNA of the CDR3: TGTGCCAGCAGTCCGTTAGGGGGGACAGCAACTAATGAAAAACTGTTTTTT.